A single sample is the source of the 5 T cell receptor beta chains below, sequenced in a study of Graves' ophthalmopathy and Graves' hyperthyroidism. Amplifying from RNA transcripts, the study obtained TCR beta CDR3 regions. HTBI primers primed a first-round RT-PCR, and a second-round multiplex PCR followed. MiXCR, applied by TCRdb to the multiplex PCR reads, yields one record per CDR3 protein. The top ten clones hold over 8.5% of a sample with roughly 1.1 million distinct CDR3 sequences, about 40% of them seen once. Sequencing input: peripheral blood or thyroid tissue (not recorded which). The source is an adult man with Graves' hyperthyroidism.

The CDR3: CASKTAAYKQYF. The DNA for the CDR3 is TGTGCCAGCAAAACCGCGGCTTACAAGCAGTACTTC. This chain connects TRBV6-5 to TRBJ2-7; D is unclear. The CDR3 length is 12 residues. V lost 7 bases, J lost 8 bases, and 15 bases lay in between. Germline loops: CDR1 MNHEY, CDR2 SVGAGI.

The rearrangement uses TRBV7-2 and TRBJ2-5; the D gene is possibly TRBD2 (6 bases). Germline CDR1 and CDR2: SGHTA and FQGNSA. V gave up 4 bases and J gave up 5 bases, with 14 bases separating them. The CDR3 is made up of 14 amino acids. CDR3 residues: CASSWGGGPETQYF. The CDR3 bases are TGTGCCAGCAGCTGGGGAGGTGGTCCGGAGACCCAGTACTTC.

This chain uses TRBV29-1 with TRBJ1-1, with D unresolved. This CDR3 contains 13 residues. The germline gives CDR1 SQVTM, CDR2 ANQGSEA. The V gene lost 2 bases and the J gene lost 5 bases, with 12 bases spanning the gap. The CDR3 region is CSVEWGTTTEAFF. The CDR3 coding sequence is TGCAGCGTTGAATGGGGAACCACGACTGAAGCTTTCTTT. Full variable domain (rest looked up from reference TRBV29-1 and TRBJ1-1): SAVISQKPSRDICQRGTSLTIQCQVDSQVTMMFWYRQQPGQSLTLIATANQGSEATYESGFVIDKFPISRPNLTFSTLTVSNMSPEDSSIYLCSVEWGTTTEAFFGQGTRLTVV.

This chain joins TRBV7-2 and TRBJ1-4; TRBD1 agrees at 10 bases. J gave up 8 bases and V 8 bases, and 11 bases lay outside the gene matches. The CDR3 runs 15 residues. Germline V gene lookup returns CDR1 SGHTA and CDR2 FQGNSA. The CDR3 DNA follows: TGTGCCAGCCGTCGGACAGGGGGAATTAACGAAAAACTGTTTTTT. Its translation is CASRRTGGINEKLFF.

This clonotype was seen only a few times. The rearrangement uses TRBV9 and TRBJ2-6, with a possible D match to TRBD1 (5 bases). Looked up from germline, CDR1 is SGDLS and CDR2 is YYNGEE. This CDR3 is built from 17 residues. Trimming shortened V by 0 bases and J by 2 bases, and 12 bases separated the two germline ends. The CDR3 region is CASSVVPEGAGANVLTF. The CDR3 nucleotides are TGTGCCAGCAGCGTAGTCCCAGAAGGGGCTGGGGCCAACGTCCTGACTTTC.